The 21 T cell receptor beta chains given below trace back to one sample, sequenced in a study of type 1 regulatory T cells. No antigens are known for them. Overall study findings and caveats: Compared with non-Tr1 cells, Tr1 cells showed a narrower TCR repertoire.

MiXCR, applied by TCRdb to the reads, yields one record per CDR3 protein. This sample has around 64,000 distinct CDR3 sequences, with around 20% found just once. What was sequenced was cultured type 1 regulatory T (Tr1) cells, either the whole culture or a sorted fraction (not recorded which). The receptors derive from a human donor in good health.

CDR3 loop: CSARPLKREWAGELFF. In DNA, the CDR3 is TGCAGTGCTAGGCCCCTCAAGCGGGAGTGGGCCGGGGAGCTGTTTTTT. The chain joins TRBV20-1 to TRBJ2-2; TRBD2 matches 8 bases. This CDR3 has 16 amino acids. After removal of 3 bases from V and 6 bases from J, the junction contained 12 bases not matched to a gene. Germline V CDR1 and CDR2: DFQATT, SNEGSKA (reference sequence).

The chain is built from TRBV5-1 and TRBJ1-4; D perhaps matches TRBD1 (6 bases). The CDR3 runs to 15 residues. V was pared by 1 base and J by 8 bases, with 15 bases between. The germline V gene has CDR1 SGHRS and CDR2 YFSETQ. The DNA of the CDR3 is TGCGCCAGCAGCTTGTTACAGGGTTCATACGAAAAACTGTTTTTT. It specifies CASSLLQGSYEKLFF. The full variable domain, its missing parts supplied by reference TRBV5-1 and TRBJ1-4, is KAGVTQTPRYLIKTRGQQVTLSCSPISGHRSVSWYQQTPGQGLQFLFEYFSETQRNKGNFPGRFSGRQFSNSRSEMNVSTLELGDSALYLCASSLLQGSYEKLFFGSGTQLSVL.

V is TRBV19 and J is TRBJ2-2; weak D call: TRBD1 (6 bases). Trimming removed 4 bases at V and 0 bases at J, with 9 bases between. This CDR3 is 15 amino acids long. In germline, CDR1 is LNHDA, CDR2 SQIVND (reference sequence). CDR3 residues: CASSRQDSNTGELFF. The DNA of the CDR3 is TGTGCCAGTAGTAGACAGGACTCGAACACCGGGGAGCTGTTTTTT.

This clonotype appeared a few times. CDR3 bases: TGTGCCAGCAGCTTGGGTCGGGGCTGGGGCACAGATACGCAGTATTTT. Translating it yields CASSLGRGWGTDTQYF. V is TRBV5-5 and J is TRBJ2-3, with D perhaps given as TRBD1 or TRBD2 (5 bases each). CDR3 length: 16 amino acids. Deletions cut 0 bases from V and 1 base from J, with 12 bases between. The germline CDR1 and CDR2 sequences are SGHKS and YYEKEE (reference sequence).

For this clonotype: Lacking the conserved final phenylalanine or tryptophan, this CDR3 likely reflects a read error. The chain carries TRBV11-3 and TRBJ2-1; TRBD2 aligns across 11 bases. The CDR3 spans 16 residues. V lost 1 base to trimming and J lost 4 bases; unmatched junction nucleotides: 3. CDR1 and CDR2 (germline): SGHNT, YENEEA. CDR3 amino acids: CASSLAGTSGYNEQFL. DNA of the CDR3: TGTGCCAGCAGCTTAGCCGGGACTAGCGGTTACAATGAGCAGTTCCTC.

This clonotype was counted only a few times. The J gene is TRBJ2-5, the V gene TRBV5-1; D is unresolved. Germline lookup yields CDR1 SGHRS and CDR2 YFSETQ. The ends were cut back, 2 bases at V and 5 bases at J, with 10 bases in the middle. The CDR3 has 13 amino acids. CDR3 DNA sequence: TGCGCCAGCAGCTTAGGTAGCTCGGAGACCCAGTACTTC. Translating gives CASSLGSSETQYF.

This clonotype was picked up a small number of times. The chain has TRBV12-3 or TRBV12-4 and TRBJ2-5; possible D gene TRBD2, 5 bases. The CDR3 loop spans 15 amino acids. V was pared by 7 bases and J by 5 bases, with 20 bases between. The CDR3 DNA reads TGTGCCAGCACGTCCCCAAACCTAGCCGGCGAGACCCAGTACTTC. This codes for CASTSPNLAGETQYF.

This clonotype occurred a few times. The chain carries TRBV28 and TRBJ2-3; possibly TRBD2 for D (6 bases). V shed 4 bases and J shed 2 bases, with 19 bases lying between them. The length of the CDR3 is 17 residues. The V gene's germline CDR1 is MDHEN and CDR2 SYDVKM. The CDR3 loop is CASSYTSPFTDTDTQYF. The CDR3 DNA reads TGTGCCAGCAGTTATACTAGCCCGTTTACTGACACAGATACGCAGTATTTT.

V usage is TRBV12-3 or TRBV12-4 and J usage is TRBJ2-3; 8 positions agree with TRBD2. The CDR3 has 15 amino acids. The junction had 8 bases not matched to a gene; V was cut back by 7 bases and J by 2 bases. The CDR3 sequence is CASTKLAANTDTQYF. The CDR3 bases are TGTGCCAGCACCAAACTAGCGGCTAACACAGATACGCAGTATTTT.

This clonotype was counted a few times. CDR3 in amino acids: CASTLRAGGGTGELFF. In DNA form, the CDR3 reads TGTGCCAGCACCCTTCGGGCGGGAGGAGGAACCGGGGAGCTGTTTTTT. The rearrangement uses TRBV12-3 or TRBV12-4 and TRBJ2-2; 8 nucleotides agree with TRBD2. The length of the CDR3 is 16 residues. J lost 5 bases, V lost 7 bases, and 12 bases had no gene match.

This clonotype was counted between two and nine times. The chain recombines TRBV12-3 or TRBV12-4 with TRBJ1-6; D unclear. V gave up 3 bases and J gave up 7 bases, with 7 bases separating them. CDR3 length equals 13 residues. CDR3 in DNA: TGTGCCAGCAGTTTTGGGAGGAATTCACCCCTCCACTTT. Translation: CASSFGRNSPLHF.

This clonotype was seen more than once but under ten times. This chain joins TRBV12-3 or TRBV12-4 and TRBJ1-1; D unresolved. V gave up 6 bases and J gave up 5 bases, with 13 bases separating them. The length of the CDR3 is 13 residues. In DNA, the CDR3 is TGTGCCAGCAGCCAACAAGTCATTACTGAAGCTTTCTTT. Translated, it gives CASSQQVITEAFF.

This clonotype was counted only a few times. The chain couples TRBV5-6 to TRBJ1-2; D not certain. The CDR3 runs to 13 residues. V lost 0 bases to trimming and J lost 8 bases, with 11 bases between them. Germline-derived CDR1 and CDR2 are SGHDT and YYEEEE. Written as DNA, the CDR3 is TGTGCCAGCAGCTTGGTGGCGGCGCCCGGCTACACCTTC. It codes for CASSLVAAPGYTF.

The J gene is TRBJ2-3, the V gene TRBV2, with D uncertain. The CDR3 spans 9 residues. Trimming pared 4 bases from V and 15 bases from J, leaving 8 bases between. CDR1 and CDR2 from the germline V gene are SNHLY and FYNNEI. The CDR3 spells CASSGEKYF. CDR3 sequence (DNA): TGTGCCAGCAGTGGAGAGAAATATTTT.

This clonotype turned up a few times. The chain has TRBV25-1 and TRBJ2-2; perhaps TRBD1 as D (6 bases). The germline gives CDR1 MGHDK, CDR2 SYGVNS. V was pared by 4 bases and J by 3 bases, with 9 bases between. The CDR3 has 14 residues. This chain's CDR3 is CASSGQEYTGELFF. CDR3 DNA: TGTGCCAGCAGTGGACAGGAGTACACCGGGGAGCTGTTTTTT.

This chain uses TRBV29-1 with TRBJ2-2, with unresolved D. Germline CDR1 is SQVTM and CDR2 is ANQGSEA. The CDR3 is 11 amino acids. The ends were cut back, 4 bases at V and 5 bases at J, with 5 bases in the middle. This CDR3 reads CSVGETGELFF. The DNA for the CDR3 is TGCAGCGTTGGAGAAACCGGGGAGCTGTTTTTT.

The V call is TRBV7-9, the J call TRBJ2-7, with D perhaps assigned TRBD1 or TRBD2 (6 bases each). The CDR3 loop spans 14 amino acids. CDR1 is SEHNR and CDR2 is FQNEAQ in the germline V gene (reference sequence). V lost 10 bases to trimming and J lost 5 bases, with 21 bases between them. The CDR3 DNA sequence: TGTGCCAACAGTAAGGCGGGACAACGGAACGAGCAGTACTTC. It specifies CANSKAGQRNEQYF. The full variable domain, its missing parts supplied by reference TRBV7-9 and TRBJ2-7, is DTGVSQNPRHKITKRGQNVTFRCDPISEHNRLYWYRQTLGQGPEFLTYFQNEAQLEKSRLLSDRFSAERPKGSFSTLEIQRTEQGDSAMYLCANSKAGQRNEQYFGPGTRLTVT.

Relative to its sample, this clonotype is medium-sized (0.01 to 0.1%). This rearrangement joins TRBV12-3 or TRBV12-4 to TRBJ2-7; no definite D call. The V and J ends lost 3 bases and 6 bases respectively, with 9 bases between them. The CDR3 is 12 residues long. The CDR3 is CASSLVLGEQYF. CDR3 nucleotide sequence: TGTGCCAGCAGTTTGGTATTGGGCGAGCAGTACTTC.

This clonotype was observed a few times. The gene calls are TRBV7-9 and TRBJ2-6; a weak D match, TRBD1 (6 bases). Germline CDR1 is SEHNR and CDR2 is FQNEAQ (reference sequence). This CDR3 region has 15 residues. V lost 5 bases and J lost 3, with 11 bases in between. In DNA, the CDR3 is TGTGCCAGCAGCGTGGACAGAGGTGGGGCCAACGTCCTGACTTTC. This sequence encodes CASSVDRGGANVLTF.

This sequence joins TRBV2 and TRBJ1-2; tentatively, D is TRBD1 (6 bases). The V end was cut by 4 bases, the J end by 8 bases, with 14 bases between. Germline V lookup: CDR1 SNHLY, CDR2 FYNNEI. This CDR3 is 13 amino acids long. CDR3 protein: CASSVQGMEGYTF. The CDR3 DNA is TGTGCCAGCAGTGTTCAGGGGATGGAAGGCTACACCTTC.

V is TRBV7-9 and J is TRBJ2-3; 16 bases match TRBD2. Germline values: CDR1 SEHNR, CDR2 FQNEAQ (reference sequence). V was clipped by 5 bases and J by 1 base; unmatched bases: 6. The CDR3 is 18 residues long. The CDR3 here is CASSPPGLAGGGTDTQYF. In nucleotides, the CDR3 is TGTGCCAGCAGCCCGCCGGGACTAGCGGGGGGGGGCACAGATACGCAGTATTTT.